This T cell receptor beta chain was captured in a study of T cell responses to AZD1222 COVID-19 vaccine. Study results and limitations: Vaccination with two AZD1222 doses was followed by a rise in Spike-specific TCR breadth and depth. Regions 160-218 and 743-854 held dominance among vaccine-associated CD4 TCRs, which spanned spike. Sampling captured repertoires only after the peak T cell response.

The CDR3 has 15 amino acids. V shed 4 bases and J 5 bases; nucleotides not matched to a gene: 10. CDR1 and CDR2 from the germline V gene are SGHRS and YFSETQ. Method: immunoSEQ multiplex PCR; TCRdb's copy keeps in-frame clones and lacks some. The sample has 40,000 to 55,000 clones, 90% seen once. This clone was seen a single time. Its cognate antigen is unknown. The TCR originated in an adult who received the AZD1222 COVID-19 vaccine. The sample here was peripheral blood, taken 28 days after the second AZD1222 dose. The chain recombines TRBV5-1 with TRBJ1-2; TRBD1 matches 8 bases. In nucleotides, the CDR3 is TGCGCCAGCAGCCCTACAGGGGGTGGGTGGTATGGCTACACCTTC. Translation gives CASSPTGGGWYGYTF.